This TCR beta chain was obtained from a study of spatial heterogeneity in lung cancer. Every TCR cDNA molecule carried a tag that served as a unique molecular identifier. TCRdb re-analysed the 5' RACE reads in MiXCR, keeping a single row per CDR3 protein. The table has about 24,000 distinct CDR3 sequences, under 4% seen once. This clonotype was counted ten times or more. The antigen remains unidentified. The germline gives CDR1 MDHEN, CDR2 SYDVKM. Trimming removed 4 bases from V and 1 base from J, with 10 bases in between. This CDR3 is 14 amino acids long. Overall study findings and caveats: In blood, ubiquitous expanded tumor TCRs appeared more at resection than follow-up.

Time point defined: sample taken at primary tumor resection. Donation came from some 72 patients with untreated early-stage non-small cell lung cancer. From tumor, nontumor lung or frozen PBMC, whole RNA was taken unsorted for sequencing. The gene calls are TRBV28 and TRBJ1-1; perhaps TRBD1 as D (5 bases). Sequences were derived from PBMCs, sampled at surgery. The sequence came from a female donor with early-stage non-small cell lung cancer. For the CDR3, the DNA is TGTGCCAGCAGTTCGAAAAGGGGGAACACTGAAGCTTTCTTT. It specifies CASSSKRGNTEAFF. The whole variable domain, remainder taken from reference TRBV28 and TRBJ1-1, is DVKVTQSSRYLVKRTGEKVFLECVQDMDHENMFWYRQDPGLGLRLIYFSYDVKMKEKGDIPEGYSVSREKKERFSLILESASTNQTSMYLCASSSKRGNTEAFFGQGTRLTVV.